Following are 16 T cell receptor beta chains from one sample sequenced in a study of OX40 agonist ivuxolimab in advanced cancers. This table comes from immunoSEQ multiplex PCR, and its TCRdb copy is limited to in-frame clones, with some not included. The sample includes around 70,000 clones, roughly 87% seen only once; the top ten take roughly an eighth. The sequenced sample was CD4+ or CD8+ T cells sorted from blood, obtained in a trial of the OX40 agonist ivuxolimab. The receptors were sampled from an adult with an advanced solid tumor such as melanoma, head and neck, liver or kidney cancer.

This clone showed up just a few times. DNA for the CDR3: TGTGCCAGCAGATCGGCGACAGGGGGGAAGGGCTACACCTTC. It is translated as CASRSATGGKGYTF. The chain carries TRBV7-9 and TRBJ1-2; 9 nucleotides align to TRBD1. CDR3 size: 14 residues. The germline V gene has CDR1 SEHNR and CDR2 FQNEAQ (reference sequence). With 6 bases clipped from V and 8 bases from J, the junction kept 10 bases outside the gene matches. Supplemented by reference TRBV7-9 and TRBJ1-2, the full variable domain reads DTGVSQNPRHKITKRGQNVTFRCDPISEHNRLYWYRQTLGQGPEFLTYFQNEAQLEKSRLLSDRFSAERPKGSFSTLEIQRTEQGDSAMYLCASRSATGGKGYTFGSGTRLTVV.

This clone showed up just a few times. This sequence joins TRBV5-1 and TRBJ1-5; no reliable D call. The germline gives CDR1 SGHRS, CDR2 YFSETQ. The CDR3 covers 15 residues. V lost 0 bases, J lost 4 bases, and 11 bases lay in between. CDR3 nucleotide sequence: TGCGCCAGCAGCTTGGGCGGACTCCATAATCAGCCCCAGCATTTT. Its translation: CASSLGGLHNQPQHF.

J is TRBJ2-3 and V is TRBV9; D is possibly TRBD2 (5 bases). CDR3 length: 14 residues. V lost 4 bases, J lost 2 bases, and 11 bases lay in between. Germline lookup yields CDR1 SGDLS and CDR2 YYNGEE. CDR3 DNA sequence: TGTGCCAGCAGCTTTAGCGCTTACACAGATACGCAGTATTTT. This translates into CASSFSAYTDTQYF.

This clone has only a few counts. The rearrangement joins TRBV7-9 to TRBJ1-1, with TRBD1 matching 7 bases. CDR1 is SEHNR and CDR2 is FQNEAQ in the germline V gene (reference sequence). The CDR3 is 14 residues long. Trimming cost V 3 bases and J 6 bases; bases outside gene matches: 7. The chain's CDR3 is CASSFPQGRAEAFF. CDR3 in DNA: TGTGCCAGCAGCTTCCCACAGGGGCGCGCTGAAGCTTTCTTT.

The V gene is TRBV4-1, the J gene TRBJ1-2, with D possibly being TRBD1 (5 bases). The CDR3 is 15 residues long. CDR1 MGHRA and CDR2 YSYEKL come from the germline V gene. Trimming stripped 4 bases from V and 2 bases from J, with 14 bases between. The CDR3 DNA reads TGCGCCAGCAGCCTCATATGGGGGGGGAACTATGGCTACACCTTC. This translates into CASSLIWGGNYGYTF.

The J gene is TRBJ1-4, the V gene TRBV21-1. TRBV21-1 is listed as a pseudogene. This CDR3 region has 10 residues. CDR3: CASSGEKLFF. Written as DNA, the CDR3 is TGTGCCAGCAGTGGGGAAAAACTGTTTTTT.

This chain joins TRBV14 and TRBJ2-5; D is unresolved. The J call is in doubt because the DNA end fits TRBJ2-7 better. This CDR3 comprises 17 residues. Germline CDR1 SGHDN, CDR2 FVKESK. CDR3 protein: CASSRARRSIASYEQYF. As DNA, the CDR3 is TGTGCCAGCAGCCGAGCACGGAGATCGATTGCCTCCTACGAGCAGTACTTC.

Here the CDR3 reads CSAERANIQYF. The DNA of the CDR3 is TGCAGTGCTGAGCGGGCAAACATTCAGTACTTC. The chain carries TRBV20-1 and TRBJ2-4; possible D gene TRBD2, 6 bases. This CDR3 contains 11 residues. V shed 5 bases and J shed 6 bases, with 8 bases lying between them. CDR1 is DFQATT, CDR2 SNEGSKA, per germline (reference sequence).

The chain combines TRBV5-1 with TRBJ2-1; a possible D gene is TRBD1 (6 bases). Trimming cost V 1 base and J 0 bases, with 8 bases left between them. There are 15 residues in the CDR3. Per the germline V gene, CDR1 is SGHRS and CDR2 is YFSETQ. The CDR3 DNA is TGCGCCAGCAGCTTGTGGACAGTCTCCTACAATGAGCAGTTCTTC. As protein: CASSLWTVSYNEQFF.

The rearrangement joins TRBV2 to TRBJ1-5; 8 bases align to TRBD1. After removal of 4 bases from V and 6 bases from J, the junction contained 5 bases not matched to a gene. The germline V gene has CDR1 SNHLY and CDR2 FYNNEI. This CDR3 has 14 amino acids. CDR3 region: CASSAQGEGQPQHF. The CDR3 DNA is TGTGCCAGCAGTGCACAGGGGGAAGGTCAGCCCCAGCATTTT.

This chain connects TRBV5-3 to TRBJ2-7, with a possible D match to TRBD1 (7 bases). TRBV5-3 is labeled an ORF, and its function is uncertain. The CDR3 contains 16 residues. V gave up 3 bases and J gave up 5 bases, with 21 bases separating them. The CDR3 loop reads CARSSRKTGRIDEQYF. The CDR3 coding sequence is TGTGCCAGAAGCTCAAGGAAGACAGGGAGGATAGACGAGCAGTACTTC.

The rearrangement joins TRBV4-1 to TRBJ2-2; 13 nucleotides match TRBD2. There are 18 residues in the CDR3. CDR1 is MGHRA and CDR2 is YSYEKL in the germline V gene. V was pared by 4 bases and J by 2 bases, with 7 bases of the junction left unmatched. The CDR3 sequence is CASSPGLAGVYNTGELFF. The DNA for the CDR3 is TGCGCCAGCAGCCCCGGACTAGCGGGAGTATATAACACCGGGGAGCTGTTTTTT.

The rearrangement links TRBV6-5 to TRBJ2-7; possible D gene TRBD1, 6 bases. The CDR3 extends over 14 amino acids. Trimming shortened V by 0 bases and J by 3 bases, and 9 bases separated the two germline ends. Per germline, CDR1 MNHEY and CDR2 SVGAGI. CDR3 protein: CASSYSTGIYEQYF. The CDR3 coding sequence is TGTGCCAGCAGTTACTCGACAGGAATCTACGAGCAGTACTTC.

V is TRBV6-1 and J is TRBJ2-7; TRBD1 agrees at 9 bases. The germline gives CDR1 MNHNS, CDR2 SASEGT. The CDR3 sequence is 15 residues long. V lost 2 bases, J lost 7 bases, and 9 bases stayed unmatched. This CDR3 reads CASSERYRGRGEQYF. The CDR3 DNA reads TGTGCCAGCAGTGAACGTTACAGGGGGCGAGGAGAGCAGTACTTC.

V is TRBV28 and J is TRBJ2-1; 11 positions agree with TRBD1. Trimming took 2 bases from V and 12 from J; bases not matched to a gene: 6. The CDR3 contains 14 residues. Per germline, CDR1 MDHEN and CDR2 SYDVKM. The CDR3 spells CASSLLGTGGSQFF. The CDR3 DNA reads as TGTGCCAGCAGTTTACTGGGGACAGGGGGATCGCAGTTCTTC.

The CDR3 DNA is TGTGCCAGCAGCCCGGCAGTTAGCTACGAGCAGTACTTC. This sequence encodes CASSPAVSYEQYF. This chain joins TRBV11-2 and TRBJ2-7; no clear D gene. Germline CDR1 SGHAT, CDR2 FQNNGV. Trimming took 5 bases from V and 3 from J, leaving 11 bases between them. This CDR3 is 13 amino acids long. The whole variable domain, remainder taken from reference TRBV11-2 and TRBJ2-7, is EAGVAQSPRYKIIEKRQSVAFWCNPISGHATLYWYQQILGQGPKLLIQFQNNGVVDDSQLPKDRFSAERLKGVDSTLKIQPAKLEDSAVYLCASSPAVSYEQYFGPGTRLTVT.